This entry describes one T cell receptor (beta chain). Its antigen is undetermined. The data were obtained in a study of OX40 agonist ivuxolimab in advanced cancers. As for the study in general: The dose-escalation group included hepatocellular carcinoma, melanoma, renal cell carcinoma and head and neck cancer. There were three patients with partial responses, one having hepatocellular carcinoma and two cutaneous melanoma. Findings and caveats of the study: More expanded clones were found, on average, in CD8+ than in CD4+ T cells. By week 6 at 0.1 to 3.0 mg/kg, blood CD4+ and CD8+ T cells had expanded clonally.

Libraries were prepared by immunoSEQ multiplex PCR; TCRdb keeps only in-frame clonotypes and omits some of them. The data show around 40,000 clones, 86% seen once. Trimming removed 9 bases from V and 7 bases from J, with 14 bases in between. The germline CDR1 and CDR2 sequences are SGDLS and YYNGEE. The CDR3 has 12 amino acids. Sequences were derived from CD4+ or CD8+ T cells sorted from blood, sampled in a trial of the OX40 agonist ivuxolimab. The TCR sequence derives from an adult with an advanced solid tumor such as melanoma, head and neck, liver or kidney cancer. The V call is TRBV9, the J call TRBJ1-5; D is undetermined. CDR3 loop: CATVGGRQPQHF. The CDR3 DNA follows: TGTGCCACCGTCGGTGGGAGGCAGCCCCAGCATTTT.